A selection of T cell receptor beta chains follows, all from one sample in a study of blood T cell repertoires in COVID-19. Method: immunoSEQ multiplex PCR; TCRdb's copy keeps in-frame clones and lacks some. The data contain 130,000 to 150,000 clones, 80% of them singletons. The specimen sequenced was peripheral blood. These receptors were obtained from a man between 65 and 85 years old who had recovered from COVID-19. The CDR3 runs from the conserved cysteine through the conserved F or W. D genes are given only for firm matches. Size is omitted from some rows. Given values are once, few, many or a class for expanded clones.

d_gene: -; v_gene: TRBV11-2; abundance: -; j_gene: TRBJ2-5; CDR3aa: CASSPPKSRETQYF; CDR3nt: TGTGCCAGCAGCCCCCCGAAATCGAGGGAGACCCAGTACTTC
d_gene: TRBD2; v_gene: TRBV5-8; abundance: -; j_gene: TRBJ2-1; CDR3aa: CASSLSPGTSGYNEQFF; CDR3nt: TGTGCCAGCAGCTTAAGTCCCGGGACTAGCGGTTACAATGAGCAGTTCTTC
d_gene: TRBD1; v_gene: TRBV3-1/TRBV3-2; abundance: -; j_gene: TRBJ1-2; CDR3aa: CASSVGAWRQGYFNGYTF; CDR3nt: TGTGCCAGCAGCGTAGGGGCTTGGCGACAGGGGTATTTTAATGGCTACACCTTC
d_gene: -; v_gene: TRBV27; abundance: -; j_gene: TRBJ1-6; CDR3aa: CASRTGREGSPLHF; CDR3nt: TGTGCCAGCAGGACGGGGAGGGAGGGCTCACCCCTCCACTTT
d_gene: TRBD1; v_gene: TRBV2; abundance: -; j_gene: TRBJ2-3; CDR3aa: CASRDRITDTQYF; CDR3nt: TGTGCCAGCAGGGACAGGATCACAGATACGCAGTATTTT
d_gene: -; v_gene: TRBV7-8; abundance: -; j_gene: TRBJ1-1; CDR3aa: CASSLVQANTEAFF; CDR3nt: TGTGCCAGCAGCTTAGTGCAGGCTAACACTGAAGCTTTCTTT
d_gene: TRBD2; v_gene: TRBV7-2; abundance: -; j_gene: TRBJ2-1; CDR3aa: CASSFRRAGEQFF; CDR3nt: TGTGCCAGCAGCTTTCGCCGAGCGGGGGAGCAGTTCTTC
d_gene: TRBD1; v_gene: TRBV6-5; abundance: -; j_gene: TRBJ1-1; CDR3aa: CASRDRPEAFF; CDR3nt: TGTGCCAGCAGGGACAGGCCTGAAGCTTTCTTT
d_gene: -; v_gene: TRBV7-9; abundance: once; j_gene: TRBJ2-5; CDR3aa: CASSQLAPQETQYF; CDR3nt: TGTGCCAGCAGCCAGCTAGCGCCACAAGAGACCCAGTACTTC
d_gene: TRBD1; v_gene: TRBV29-1; abundance: -; j_gene: TRBJ2-5; CDR3aa: CSADRVQETQYF; CDR3nt: TGCAGCGCTGACAGGGTCCAAGAGACCCAGTACTTC
d_gene: -; v_gene: TRBV11-2; abundance: -; j_gene: TRBJ2-1; CDR3aa: CASSHWAGGDNEQFF; CDR3nt: TGTGCCAGCAGCCATTGGGCGGGTGGGGACAATGAGCAGTTCTTC
d_gene: -; v_gene: TRBV28; abundance: once; j_gene: TRBJ2-1; CDR3aa: CASRPGGTDYNEQFF; CDR3nt: TGTGCCAGCAGACCGGGCGGGACAGATTACAATGAGCAGTTCTTC
d_gene: TRBD2; v_gene: TRBV4-1; abundance: few; j_gene: TRBJ2-7; CDR3aa: CASSQGRGLAGVYEQYF; CDR3nt: TGCGCCAGCAGCCAAGGTAGGGGACTAGCGGGAGTCTACGAGCAGTACTTC
d_gene: TRBD2; v_gene: TRBV5-6; abundance: -; j_gene: TRBJ2-6; CDR3aa: CASSKLAGVANVLTF; CDR3nt: TGTGCCAGCAGCAAACTAGCGGGAGTAGCCAACGTCCTGACTTTC
d_gene: TRBD1; v_gene: TRBV2; abundance: -; j_gene: TRBJ2-1; CDR3aa: CASQTGQGRGEQFF; CDR3nt: TGTGCCAGTCAGACGGGACAGGGGAGAGGTGAGCAGTTCTTC
d_gene: TRBD1; v_gene: TRBV30; abundance: -; j_gene: TRBJ2-2; CDR3aa: CAWSYRDRVTGELFF; CDR3nt: TGTGCCTGGAGTTATCGGGACAGGGTTACCGGGGAGCTGTTTTTT
d_gene: -; v_gene: TRBV6-5; abundance: -; j_gene: TRBJ2-5; CDR3aa: CASSYSHREETQYF; CDR3nt: TGTGCCAGCAGTTACTCCCATCGAGAAGAGACCCAGTACTTC
d_gene: -; v_gene: TRBV10-3; abundance: -; j_gene: TRBJ2-7; CDR3aa: CAISESTLSEQYF; CDR3nt: TGTGCCATCAGTGAGTCGACTCTAAGCGAGCAGTACTTC
d_gene: -; v_gene: TRBV19; abundance: once; j_gene: TRBJ2-2; CDR3aa: CASSIEGANTGELFF; CDR3nt: TGTGCCAGTAGTATAGAGGGAGCGAACACCGGGGAGCTGTTTTTT
d_gene: TRBD1; v_gene: TRBV24-1; abundance: -; j_gene: TRBJ1-1; CDR3aa: CATSETTGEYVTEAFF; CDR3nt: TGTGCCACCAGTGAAACAACAGGGGAATACGTCACTGAAGCTTTCTTT
d_gene: TRBD1; v_gene: TRBV23-1; abundance: -; j_gene: TRBJ2-2; CDR3aa: CASSHVPGQGSGELFF; CDR3nt: TGCGCCAGCAGTCACGTGCCGGGACAGGGGTCCGGGGAGCTGTTTTTT
d_gene: -; v_gene: TRBV5-1; abundance: -; j_gene: TRBJ2-7; CDR3aa: CASSSGHGTGQTYEQYF; CDR3nt: TGCGCCAGCAGCTCGGGACACGGAACAGGGCAAACCTACGAGCAGTACTTC
d_gene: -; v_gene: TRBV5-1; abundance: -; j_gene: TRBJ2-7; CDR3aa: CASSPMDMAREQYF; CDR3nt: TGCGCCAGCAGCCCTATGGACATGGCGAGGGAGCAGTACTTC
d_gene: TRBD2; v_gene: TRBV18; abundance: -; j_gene: TRBJ2-3; CDR3aa: CASSPRRESTDTQYF; CDR3nt: TGTGCCAGCTCACCCAGGCGGGAGAGCACAGATACGCAGTATTTT
d_gene: -; v_gene: TRBV15; abundance: -; j_gene: TRBJ1-4; CDR3aa: CATSLGGIGEKLFF; CDR3nt: TGTGCCACCAGCCTGGGAGGAATTGGTGAAAAACTGTTTTTT
d_gene: TRBD2; v_gene: TRBV6-5; abundance: -; j_gene: TRBJ2-7; CDR3aa: CASSRLAGGHEQYF; CDR3nt: TGTGCCAGCAGTAGACTAGCGGGAGGCCACGAGCAGTACTTC
d_gene: TRBD2; v_gene: TRBV5-1; abundance: -; j_gene: TRBJ2-5; CDR3aa: CASSLEFVGGRETQYF; CDR3nt: TGCGCCAGCAGCTTGGAATTTGTGGGAGGGCGGGAGACCCAGTACTTC
d_gene: -; v_gene: TRBV12-3/TRBV12-4; abundance: once; j_gene: TRBJ1-2; CDR3aa: CASSPLTGSGYTF; CDR3nt: TGTGCCAGCAGTCCCCTGACAGGTTCTGGCTACACCTTC
d_gene: -; v_gene: TRBV7-8; abundance: -; j_gene: TRBJ1-6; CDR3aa: CASSLVAFTYNSPLHF; CDR3nt: TGTGCCAGCAGCTTAGTGGCTTTTACATATAATTCACCCCTCCACTTT
d_gene: TRBD2; v_gene: TRBV5-4; abundance: few; j_gene: TRBJ2-1; CDR3aa: CASSNPTSGRDNEQFF; CDR3nt: TGTGCCAGCAGCAACCCGACTAGCGGGAGGGACAATGAGCAGTTCTTC
d_gene: -; v_gene: TRBV19; abundance: -; j_gene: TRBJ1-2; CDR3aa: CASSIGGGYYGYTF; CDR3nt: TGTGCCAGTAGTATAGGCGGGGGCTACTATGGCTACACCTTC
d_gene: -; v_gene: TRBV7-9; abundance: -; j_gene: TRBJ2-7; CDR3aa: CASSHPPGHPYEQYF; CDR3nt: TGTGCCAGCAGCCACCCTCCGGGACACCCCTACGAGCAGTACTTC
d_gene: -; v_gene: TRBV18; abundance: few; j_gene: TRBJ1-5; CDR3aa: CASSPPGGNQPQHF; CDR3nt: TGTGCCAGCTCACCACCCGGGGGAAATCAGCCCCAGCATTTT
d_gene: -; v_gene: TRBV20-1; abundance: -; j_gene: TRBJ1-1; CDR3aa: CGGGGTEAFF; CDR3nt: TGCGGAGGGGGGGGCACTGAAGCTTTCTTT
d_gene: -; v_gene: TRBV18; abundance: -; j_gene: TRBJ1-1; CDR3aa: CASSGANTEAFF; CDR3nt: TGTGCCAGCTCTGGGGCGAACACTGAAGCTTTCTTT
d_gene: -; v_gene: TRBV6-1; abundance: -; j_gene: TRBJ1-2; CDR3aa: CASSEAHGLNYGYTF; CDR3nt: TGTGCCAGCAGTGAAGCTCACGGTCTCAACTATGGCTACACCTTC
d_gene: TRBD2; v_gene: TRBV14; abundance: many; j_gene: TRBJ2-3; CDR3aa: CASSQLAALSSTDTQYF; CDR3nt: TGTGCCAGCAGCCAACTAGCGGCCCTATCGAGCACAGATACGCAGTATTTT
d_gene: TRBD2; v_gene: TRBV15; abundance: -; j_gene: TRBJ2-1; CDR3aa: CATSTLGVAGAEQFF; CDR3nt: TGTGCCACCAGCACCCTGGGGGTGGCGGGAGCCGAGCAGTTCTTC
d_gene: -; v_gene: TRBV6-5; abundance: -; j_gene: TRBJ1-5; CDR3aa: CASNPGNSNQPQHF; CDR3nt: TGTGCCAGTAATCCGGGTAATAGCAATCAGCCCCAGCATTTT
d_gene: TRBD1; v_gene: TRBV5-1; abundance: -; j_gene: TRBJ2-2; CDR3aa: CASSNVDRAGGTGELFF; CDR3nt: TGCGCCAGCAGCAATGTAGACAGGGCTGGCGGCACCGGGGAGCTGTTTTTT
d_gene: TRBD1; v_gene: TRBV11-2; abundance: -; j_gene: TRBJ1-5; CDR3aa: CASSAQQGAGQPQHF; CDR3nt: TGTGCCAGCAGCGCACAGCAGGGGGCTGGTCAGCCCCAGCATTTT
d_gene: TRBD2; v_gene: TRBV27; abundance: -; j_gene: TRBJ2-5; CDR3aa: CASSFTSGRGQETQYF; CDR3nt: TGTGCCAGCAGTTTCACTAGCGGGAGAGGGCAAGAGACCCAGTACTTC
d_gene: -; v_gene: TRBV30; abundance: -; j_gene: TRBJ2-7; CDR3aa: CAWSRGSGDSYEQYF; CDR3nt: TGTGCCTGGAGTAGGGGGTCGGGTGACTCCTACGAGCAGTACTTC
d_gene: -; v_gene: TRBV7-9; abundance: -; j_gene: TRBJ2-7; CDR3aa: CASSFGPSLRPEQYF; CDR3nt: TGTGCCAGCAGCTTTGGGCCGTCCCTCAGGCCCGAGCAGTACTTC
d_gene: TRBD1; v_gene: TRBV2; abundance: -; j_gene: TRBJ1-5; CDR3aa: CASRGDRDSLPQHF; CDR3nt: TGTGCCAGCAGGGGGGACAGGGACAGTCTGCCCCAGCATTTT
d_gene: -; v_gene: TRBV6-2/TRBV6-3; abundance: -; j_gene: TRBJ1-1; CDR3aa: CASSYSRGSEAFF; CDR3nt: TGTGCCAGCAGTTACTCGAGAGGGTCTGAAGCTTTCTTT
d_gene: -; v_gene: TRBV12-3/TRBV12-4; abundance: -; j_gene: TRBJ2-2; CDR3aa: CASTRGGTGELFF; CDR3nt: TGTGCCAGCACCCGAGGGGGCACCGGGGAGCTGTTTTTT
d_gene: -; v_gene: TRBV6-1; abundance: once; j_gene: TRBJ1-6; CDR3aa: CASSEASWALNSPLHF; CDR3nt: TGTGCCAGCAGTGAAGCCTCATGGGCCTTGAATTCACCCCTCCACTTT
d_gene: -; v_gene: TRBV29-1; abundance: -; j_gene: TRBJ2-1; CDR3aa: CSIYRSHPHNEQFF; CDR3nt: TGCAGCATCTACAGGAGTCATCCCCACAATGAGCAGTTCTTC
d_gene: TRBD1; v_gene: TRBV7-3; abundance: -; j_gene: TRBJ2-7; CDR3aa: CASSPGQGSGEQYF; CDR3nt: TGTGCCAGCAGCCCGGGACAGGGCTCAGGGGAGCAGTACTTC
d_gene: -; v_gene: TRBV12-3/TRBV12-4; abundance: -; j_gene: TRBJ2-3; CDR3aa: CASSQTSTDTQYF; CDR3nt: TGTGCCAGCAGTCAAACTAGCACAGATACGCAGTATTTT
d_gene: TRBD1; v_gene: TRBV5-1; abundance: -; j_gene: TRBJ2-7; CDR3aa: CASSLGQGAYEQYF; CDR3nt: TGCGCCAGCAGCCTCGGACAGGGGGCCTACGAGCAGTACTTC
d_gene: -; v_gene: TRBV5-6; abundance: -; j_gene: TRBJ2-7; CDR3aa: CASSLAAAAYEQYF; CDR3nt: TGTGCCAGCAGCTTGGCTGCGGCAGCCTACGAGCAGTACTTC
d_gene: -; v_gene: TRBV29-1; abundance: -; j_gene: TRBJ2-7; CDR3aa: CSVVGTSDEQYF; CDR3nt: TGCAGCGTTGTAGGGACTTCCGACGAGCAGTACTTC
d_gene: -; v_gene: TRBV27; abundance: -; j_gene: TRBJ2-2; CDR3aa: CASSFTQGNTGELFF; CDR3nt: TGTGCCAGCAGTTTTACACAGGGAAACACCGGGGAGCTGTTTTTT
d_gene: -; v_gene: TRBV12-3/TRBV12-4; abundance: -; j_gene: TRBJ2-5; CDR3aa: CASSFGGRETQYF; CDR3nt: TGTGCCAGCAGTTTTGGGGGCCGGGAGACCCAGTACTTC
d_gene: TRBD1; v_gene: TRBV30; abundance: -; j_gene: TRBJ1-2; CDR3aa: CAWSVPTGGFYGYTF; CDR3nt: TGTGCCTGGAGTGTTCCGACAGGGGGCTTCTATGGCTACACCTTC
d_gene: -; v_gene: TRBV24-1; abundance: few; j_gene: TRBJ2-2; CDR3aa: CATSTAETGELFF; CDR3nt: TGTGCCACCAGTACAGCGGAGACCGGGGAGCTGTTTTTT
d_gene: TRBD2; v_gene: TRBV12-5; abundance: -; j_gene: TRBJ2-1; CDR3aa: CASGLLLAGAGNEQFF; CDR3nt: TGTGCTAGTGGTTTGTTACTAGCGGGAGCTGGGAATGAGCAGTTCTTC
d_gene: -; v_gene: TRBV18; abundance: -; j_gene: TRBJ1-2; CDR3aa: CASSPATNYGYTF; CDR3nt: TGTGCCAGCTCACCGGCAACTAACTATGGCTACACCTTC